The clone carrying this T cell receptor beta chain was counted a few times. The time point is: pre-treatment baseline. This record comes from a study of blood T cell dynamics during melanoma immunotherapy. Study details: Metastatic melanoma patients received first-line pembrolizumab or nivolumab plus ipilimumab.

Germline values: CDR1 SGDLS, CDR2 YYNGEE. V trimming: 0 bases; J trimming: 6 bases; junction bases outside the gene matches: 5. This CDR3 comprises 15 residues. TCRdb keeps only in-frame clones here, not all; method: immunoSEQ multiplex PCR. The sample lists some 5,600 clones; approximately 85% were seen once. The sample in question was blood, obtained from a patient treated with checkpoint blockade. The clonotype comes from a human donor with melanoma. V usage is TRBV9 and J usage is TRBJ1-2; 10 bases fit TRBD1. The CDR3, as DNA: TGTGCCAGCAGCGTAGGGGTGACAGGGGGCCATGGCTACACCTTC. The encoded protein is CASSVGVTGGHGYTF.